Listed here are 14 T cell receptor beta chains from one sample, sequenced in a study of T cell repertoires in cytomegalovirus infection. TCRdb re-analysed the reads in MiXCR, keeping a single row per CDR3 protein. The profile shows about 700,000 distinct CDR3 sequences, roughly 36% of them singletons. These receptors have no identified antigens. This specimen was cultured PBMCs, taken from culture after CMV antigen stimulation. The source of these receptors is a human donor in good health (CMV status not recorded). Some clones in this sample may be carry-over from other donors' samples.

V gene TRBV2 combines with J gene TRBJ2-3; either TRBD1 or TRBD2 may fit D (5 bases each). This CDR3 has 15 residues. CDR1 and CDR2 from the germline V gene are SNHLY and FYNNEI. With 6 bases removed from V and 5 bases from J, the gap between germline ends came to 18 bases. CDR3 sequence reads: CASSDGTTARDTQYF. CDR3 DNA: TGTGCCAGCAGCGACGGGACCACGGCAAGAGATACGCAGTATTTT.

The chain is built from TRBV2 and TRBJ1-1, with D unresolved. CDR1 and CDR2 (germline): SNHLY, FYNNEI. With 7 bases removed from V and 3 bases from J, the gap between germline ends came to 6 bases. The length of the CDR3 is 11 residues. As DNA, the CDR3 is TGTGCCAGCACCGCCGACACTGAAGCTTTCTTT. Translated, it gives CASTADTEAFF.

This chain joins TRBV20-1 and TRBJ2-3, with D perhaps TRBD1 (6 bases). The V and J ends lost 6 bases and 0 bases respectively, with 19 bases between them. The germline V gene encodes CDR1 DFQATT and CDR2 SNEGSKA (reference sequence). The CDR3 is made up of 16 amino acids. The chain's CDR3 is CSASSFDRSSTDTQYF. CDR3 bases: TGCAGTGCCAGCAGTTTTGACAGGTCTAGCACAGATACGCAGTATTTT.

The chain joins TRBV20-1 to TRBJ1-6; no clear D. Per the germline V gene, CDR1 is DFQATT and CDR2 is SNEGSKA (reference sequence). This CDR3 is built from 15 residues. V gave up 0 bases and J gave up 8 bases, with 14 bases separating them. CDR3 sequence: CSARDPQFGDSPLHF. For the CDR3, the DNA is TGCAGTGCTAGAGATCCCCAGTTCGGGGATTCACCCCTCCACTTT.

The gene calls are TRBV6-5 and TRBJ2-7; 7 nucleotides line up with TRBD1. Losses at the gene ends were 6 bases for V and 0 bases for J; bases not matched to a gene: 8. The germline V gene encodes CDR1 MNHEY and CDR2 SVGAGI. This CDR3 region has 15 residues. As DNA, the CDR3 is TGTGCCAGCAGCCCTCGACAGGGCGTCTCCTACGAGCAGTACTTC. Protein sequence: CASSPRQGVSYEQYF.

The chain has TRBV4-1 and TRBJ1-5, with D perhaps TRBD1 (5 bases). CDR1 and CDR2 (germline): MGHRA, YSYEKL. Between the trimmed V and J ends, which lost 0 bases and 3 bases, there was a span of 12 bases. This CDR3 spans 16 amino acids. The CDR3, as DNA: TGCGCCAGCAGCCAAGAGTGGGACTCTTTCAATCAGCCCCAGCATTTT. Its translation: CASSQEWDSFNQPQHF.

CDR3 loop: CASSVPGATGELFF. The CDR3 coding sequence is TGTGCCAGCAGTGTGCCGGGGGCCACCGGGGAGCTGTTTTTT. This chain connects TRBV6-2 or TRBV6-3 to TRBJ2-2; the D gene could be TRBD1 or TRBD2 (6 bases each). V lost 5 bases and J lost 4, with 11 bases in between. Germline V gene sequence: CDR1 MNHEY, CDR2 SVGEGT. The CDR3 sequence is 14 residues long.

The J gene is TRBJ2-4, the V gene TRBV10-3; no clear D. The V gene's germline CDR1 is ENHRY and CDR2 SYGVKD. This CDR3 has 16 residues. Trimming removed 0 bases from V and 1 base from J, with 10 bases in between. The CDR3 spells CAISESRGLAKNIQYF. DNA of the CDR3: TGTGCCATCAGTGAGTCGAGAGGTCTTGCCAAAAACATTCAGTACTTC.

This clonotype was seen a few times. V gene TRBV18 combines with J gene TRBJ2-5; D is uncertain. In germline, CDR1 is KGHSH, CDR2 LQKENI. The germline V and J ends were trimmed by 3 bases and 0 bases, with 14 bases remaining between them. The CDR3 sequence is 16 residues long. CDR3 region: CASSPAAAPYQETQYF. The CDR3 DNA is TGTGCCAGCTCACCTGCGGCAGCGCCGTACCAAGAGACCCAGTACTTC.

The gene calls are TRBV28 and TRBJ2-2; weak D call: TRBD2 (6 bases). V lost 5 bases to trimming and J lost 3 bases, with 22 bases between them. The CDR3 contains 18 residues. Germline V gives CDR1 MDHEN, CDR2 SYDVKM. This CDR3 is CASSLTIGTHLDTGELFF. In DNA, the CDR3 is TGTGCCAGCAGTCTCACGATCGGGACTCATTTGGACACCGGGGAGCTGTTTTTT.

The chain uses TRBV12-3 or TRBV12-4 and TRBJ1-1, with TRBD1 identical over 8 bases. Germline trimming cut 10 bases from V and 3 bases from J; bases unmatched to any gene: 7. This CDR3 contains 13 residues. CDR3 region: CAILDREDTEAFF. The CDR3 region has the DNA TGTGCCATCCTGGACAGGGAAGACACTGAAGCTTTCTTT.

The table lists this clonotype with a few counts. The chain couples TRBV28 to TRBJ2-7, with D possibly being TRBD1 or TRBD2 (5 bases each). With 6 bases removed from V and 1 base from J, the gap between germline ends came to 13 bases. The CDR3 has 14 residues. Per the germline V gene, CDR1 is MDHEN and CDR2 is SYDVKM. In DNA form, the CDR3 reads TGTGCCAGCAGCTACCTGGGACGATCCTACGAGCAGTACTTC. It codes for CASSYLGRSYEQYF.

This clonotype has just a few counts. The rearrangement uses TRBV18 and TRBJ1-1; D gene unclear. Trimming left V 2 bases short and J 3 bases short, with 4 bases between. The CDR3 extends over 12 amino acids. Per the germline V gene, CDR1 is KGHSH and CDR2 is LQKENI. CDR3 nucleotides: TGTGCCAGCTCACCAGCCGACACTGAAGCTTTCTTT. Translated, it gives CASSPADTEAFF.

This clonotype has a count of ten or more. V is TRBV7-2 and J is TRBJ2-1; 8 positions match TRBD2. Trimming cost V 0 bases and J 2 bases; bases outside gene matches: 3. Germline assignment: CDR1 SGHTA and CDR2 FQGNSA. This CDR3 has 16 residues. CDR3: CASSLAPGGAYNEQFF. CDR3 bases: TGTGCCAGCAGCTTAGCGCCGGGGGGGGCCTACAATGAGCAGTTCTTC.